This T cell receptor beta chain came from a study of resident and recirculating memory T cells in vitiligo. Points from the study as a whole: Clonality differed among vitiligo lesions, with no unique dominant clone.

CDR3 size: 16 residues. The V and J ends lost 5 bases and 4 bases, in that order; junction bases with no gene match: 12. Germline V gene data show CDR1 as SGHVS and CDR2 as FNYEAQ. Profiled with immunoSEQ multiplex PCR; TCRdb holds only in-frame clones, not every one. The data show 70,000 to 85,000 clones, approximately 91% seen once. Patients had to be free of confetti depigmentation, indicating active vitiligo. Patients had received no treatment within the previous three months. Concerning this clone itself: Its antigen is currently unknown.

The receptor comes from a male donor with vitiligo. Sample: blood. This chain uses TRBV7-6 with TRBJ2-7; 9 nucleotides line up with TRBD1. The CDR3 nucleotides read TGTGCCAGCAGCCCGGACAGGGGCCTCTCACGTTACGAGCAGTACTTC. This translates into CASSPDRGLSRYEQYF.